The source of this T cell receptor (beta chain) is a study of technical replicates of blood from a handful of donors. Data came from immunoSEQ multiplex PCR; TCRdb stores just in-frame clones and leaves some out. The profile shows around 70,000 clones, approximately 94% of them singletons. The table lists this clone with a count of one. Source material: T cells isolated from PBMCs. This sequence originates from a human donor in good health.

CDR3 region: CASSGRAANEQFF. CDR3 DNA: TGTGCCAGCAGTGGTAGAGCTGCCAATGAGCAGTTCTTC. The V and J genes are TRBV2 and TRBJ2-1; D gene ambiguous. Germline V CDR1 and CDR2: SNHLY, FYNNEI. The V end lost 4 bases, the J end lost 6 bases, and 10 bases lay between the germline ends. CDR3 length: 13 amino acids.